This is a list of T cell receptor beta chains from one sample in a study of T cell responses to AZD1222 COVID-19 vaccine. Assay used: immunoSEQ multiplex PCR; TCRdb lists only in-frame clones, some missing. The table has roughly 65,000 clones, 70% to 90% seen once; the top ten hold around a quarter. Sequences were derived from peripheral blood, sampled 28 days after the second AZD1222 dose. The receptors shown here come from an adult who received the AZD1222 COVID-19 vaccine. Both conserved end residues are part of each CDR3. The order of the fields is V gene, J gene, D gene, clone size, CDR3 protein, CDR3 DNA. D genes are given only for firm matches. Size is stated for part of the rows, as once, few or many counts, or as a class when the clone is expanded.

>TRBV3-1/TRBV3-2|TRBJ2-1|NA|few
CASSQDIGPLNEQFF
TGTGCCAGCAGCCAAGATATAGGCCCTCTCAATGAGCAGTTCTTC
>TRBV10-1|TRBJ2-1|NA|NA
CASSEFGGEQFF
TGCGCCAGCAGTGAGTTTGGGGGTGAGCAGTTCTTC
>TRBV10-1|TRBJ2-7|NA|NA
CAGGPRAYF
TGCGCCGGAGGGCCCAGGGCGTACTTC
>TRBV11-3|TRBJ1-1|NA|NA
CASSLRGRGVLMNTEAFF
TGTGCCAGCAGCTTGCGAGGTAGAGGCGTGCTTATGAACACTGAAGCTTTCTTT
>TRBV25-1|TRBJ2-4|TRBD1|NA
CASSEDPGRGLRNIQYF
TGTGCCAGCAGTGAAGACCCCGGCAGGGGGCTGAGAAACATTCAGTACTTC
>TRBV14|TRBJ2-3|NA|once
CASSQSDTQYF
TGTGCCAGCAGCCAATCAGATACGCAGTATTTT
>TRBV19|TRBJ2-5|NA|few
CASSLWLGETQYF
TGTGCCAGTAGTCTGTGGCTAGGAGAGACCCAGTACTTC
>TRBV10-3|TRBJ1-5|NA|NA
CAISERGGNQPQHF
TGTGCCATCAGTGAAAGGGGTGGCAATCAGCCCCAGCATTTT
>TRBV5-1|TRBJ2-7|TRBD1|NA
CASSLGVTGDPYEQYF
TGCGCCAGCAGCTTGGGGGTGACAGGGGACCCCTACGAGCAGTACTTC
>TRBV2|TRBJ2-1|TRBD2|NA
CASSEGASGRNNEQFF
TGTGCCAGCAGTGAAGGAGCTAGCGGGAGGAACAATGAGCAGTTCTTC
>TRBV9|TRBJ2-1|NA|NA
CASGRYNEQFF
TGTGCAAGCGGAAGGTACAATGAGCAGTTCTTC
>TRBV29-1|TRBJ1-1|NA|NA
CSVSLGFTEAFF
TGCAGCGTTTCTCTGGGTTTCACTGAAGCTTTCTTT
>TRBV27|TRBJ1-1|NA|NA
CAVAGNTEAFF
TGTGCCGTCGCCGGGAACACTGAAGCTTTCTTT
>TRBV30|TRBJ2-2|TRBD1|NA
CARRGRGTGELFF
TGTGCCCGCAGGGGGCGAGGGACCGGGGAGCTGTTTTTT
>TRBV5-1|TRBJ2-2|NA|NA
CASTPRGASGELFF
TGCGCCAGCACCCCGAGGGGGGCATCCGGGGAGCTGTTTTTT
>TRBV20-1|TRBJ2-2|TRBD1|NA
CSASRTGDTGELFF
TGCAGTGCTAGTCGGACAGGGGACACCGGGGAGCTGTTTTTT
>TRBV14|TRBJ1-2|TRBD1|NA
CASSPRQGSYGYTF
TGTGCCAGCAGCCCCAGACAGGGGAGCTATGGCTACACCTTC
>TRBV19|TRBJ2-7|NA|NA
CASSIRWQGSEQYF
TGTGCCAGTAGTATTCGGTGGCAGGGTAGCGAGCAGTACTTC
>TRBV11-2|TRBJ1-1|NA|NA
CASSFDHMGTEAFF
TGTGCCAGCAGCTTTGATCATATGGGGACTGAAGCTTTCTTT
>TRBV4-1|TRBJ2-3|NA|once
CASSPGKGTDTQYF
TGCGCCAGCAGCCCGGGGAAGGGCACAGATACGCAGTATTTT
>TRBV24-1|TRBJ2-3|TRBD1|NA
CATSDPGTGRPDTQYF
TGTGCCACCAGTGACCCCGGGACAGGGCGTCCAGATACGCAGTATTTT
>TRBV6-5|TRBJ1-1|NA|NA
CASRSQGLGATEAFF
TGTGCCAGCAGGTCACAGGGATTGGGGGCCACTGAAGCTTTCTTT
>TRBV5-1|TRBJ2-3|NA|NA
CASGLLTGTDTQYF
TGCGCCAGCGGCCTATTAACCGGCACAGATACGCAGTATTTT
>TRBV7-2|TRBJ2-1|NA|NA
CASSLDQGRYNEQFF
TGTGCCAGCAGCTTAGACCAAGGGCGATACAATGAGCAGTTCTTC
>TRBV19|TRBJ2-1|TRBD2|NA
CASSFVAGGAGYNEQFF
TGTGCCAGTAGTTTCGTTGCGGGGGGCGCGGGATACAATGAGCAGTTCTTC
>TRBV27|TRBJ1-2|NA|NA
CASSYEGNYGYTF
TGTGCCAGCAGTTACGAGGGGAACTATGGCTACACCTTC
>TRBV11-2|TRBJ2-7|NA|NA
CASSLALLAGYEQYF
TGTGCCAGCAGCTTAGCCCTACTGGCGGGCTACGAGCAGTACTTC
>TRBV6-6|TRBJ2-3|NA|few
CASSYSFQGGDTQYF
TGTGCCAGCAGTTACTCGTTTCAGGGTGGAGATACGCAGTATTTT
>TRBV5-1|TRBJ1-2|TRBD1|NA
CASSLGTGVSYGYTF
TGCGCCAGCAGCTTGGGGACAGGGGTTTCATATGGCTACACCTTC
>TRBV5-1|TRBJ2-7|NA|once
CASSVRRQGGNEQYF
TGCGCCAGCAGCGTCCGGAGACAGGGAGGAAACGAGCAGTACTTC
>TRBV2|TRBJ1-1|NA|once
CASSKEGNTEAFF
TGTGCCAGCAGCAAGGAGGGGAACACTGAAGCTTTCTTT
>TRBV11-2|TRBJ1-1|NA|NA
CASSTFREARSGAEAFF
TGTGCCAGCAGCACCTTTCGAGAGGCTAGGAGTGGCGCTGAAGCTTTCTTT
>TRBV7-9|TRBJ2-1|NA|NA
CASSLDVSSYNEQFF
TGTGCCAGCAGCTTAGACGTTTCCTCCTACAATGAGCAGTTCTTC
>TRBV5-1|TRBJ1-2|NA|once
CASSLALGTGYGYTF
TGCGCCAGCAGCTTGGCCTTGGGGACGGGCTATGGCTACACCTTC
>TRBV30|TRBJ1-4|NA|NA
CAWSVGPGGNEKLFF
TGTGCCTGGAGTGTAGGGCCGGGAGGTAATGAAAAACTGTTTTTT
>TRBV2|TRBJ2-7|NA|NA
CASRLAAYEQYF
TGTGCCAGCCGGCTAGCAGCCTACGAGCAGTACTTC
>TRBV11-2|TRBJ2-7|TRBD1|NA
CASSLFKGQGSHEQYF
TGTGCCAGCAGCTTATTTAAAGGACAGGGTAGCCACGAGCAGTACTTC
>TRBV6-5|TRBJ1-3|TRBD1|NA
CASIFRQGSGNTIYF
TGTGCCAGCATTTTCCGACAGGGCTCTGGAAACACCATATATTTT
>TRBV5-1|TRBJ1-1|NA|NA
CASSHPQTGTRQAFF
TGCGCCAGCAGCCATCCCCAGACAGGTACCCGCCAAGCTTTCTTT
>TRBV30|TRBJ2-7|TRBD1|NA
CAWSSRTGTYEQYF
TGTGCCTGGAGTTCGCGGACAGGTACCTACGAGCAGTACTTC
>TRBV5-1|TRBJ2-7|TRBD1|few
CASSLGFRDRSYEQYF
TGCGCCAGCAGCTTGGGGTTCCGGGACAGATCCTACGAGCAGTACTTC
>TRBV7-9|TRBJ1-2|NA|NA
CASSLRGVANYGYTF
TGTGCCAGCAGCTTACGGGGGGTAGCTAACTATGGCTACACCTTC
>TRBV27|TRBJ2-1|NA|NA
CASSLAGYEQFF
TGTGCCAGCAGTTTGGCAGGGTATGAGCAGTTCTTC
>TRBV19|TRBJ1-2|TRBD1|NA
CASSPGTASLKRGYTF
TGTGCCAGTAGTCCCGGGACAGCATCCCTTAAGCGGGGCTACACCTTC
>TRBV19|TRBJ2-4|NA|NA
CASSTSGDIQYF
TGTGCCAGTAGTACCTCCGGGGACATTCAGTACTTC
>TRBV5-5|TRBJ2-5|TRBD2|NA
CASSLGASGQETQYF
TGTGCCAGCAGTTTGGGTGCTAGCGGCCAAGAGACCCAGTACTTC
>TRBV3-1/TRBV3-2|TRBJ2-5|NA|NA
CASSPAVLQETQYF
TGTGCCAGCAGCCCAGCCGTACTCCAGGAGACCCAGTACTTC
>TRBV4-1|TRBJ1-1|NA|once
CASRVDSSKAFF
TGCGCCAGCAGGGTAGACAGTAGTAAAGCTTTCTTT
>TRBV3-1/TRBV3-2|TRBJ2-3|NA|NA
CASSQIRGTSTDTQYF
TGTGCCAGCAGCCAGATCCGCGGGACTAGCACAGATACGCAGTATTTT